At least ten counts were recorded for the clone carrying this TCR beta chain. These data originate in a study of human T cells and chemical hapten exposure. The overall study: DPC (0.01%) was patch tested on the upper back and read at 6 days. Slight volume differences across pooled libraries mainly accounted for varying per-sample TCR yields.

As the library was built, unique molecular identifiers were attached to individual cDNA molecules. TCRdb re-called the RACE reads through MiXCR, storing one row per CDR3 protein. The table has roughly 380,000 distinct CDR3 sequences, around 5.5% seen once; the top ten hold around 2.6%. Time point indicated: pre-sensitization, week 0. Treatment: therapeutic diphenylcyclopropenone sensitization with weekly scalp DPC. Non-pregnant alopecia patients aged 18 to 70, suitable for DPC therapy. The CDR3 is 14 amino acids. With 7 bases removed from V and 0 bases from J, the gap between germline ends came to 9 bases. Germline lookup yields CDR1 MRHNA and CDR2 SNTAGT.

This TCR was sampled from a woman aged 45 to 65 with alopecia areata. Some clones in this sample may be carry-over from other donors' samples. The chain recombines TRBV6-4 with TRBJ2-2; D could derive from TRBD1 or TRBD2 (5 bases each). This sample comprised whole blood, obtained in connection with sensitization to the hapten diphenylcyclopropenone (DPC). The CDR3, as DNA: TGTGCCAGCAAGAGGGGCCCGAACACCGGGGAGCTGTTTTTT. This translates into CASKRGPNTGELFF.